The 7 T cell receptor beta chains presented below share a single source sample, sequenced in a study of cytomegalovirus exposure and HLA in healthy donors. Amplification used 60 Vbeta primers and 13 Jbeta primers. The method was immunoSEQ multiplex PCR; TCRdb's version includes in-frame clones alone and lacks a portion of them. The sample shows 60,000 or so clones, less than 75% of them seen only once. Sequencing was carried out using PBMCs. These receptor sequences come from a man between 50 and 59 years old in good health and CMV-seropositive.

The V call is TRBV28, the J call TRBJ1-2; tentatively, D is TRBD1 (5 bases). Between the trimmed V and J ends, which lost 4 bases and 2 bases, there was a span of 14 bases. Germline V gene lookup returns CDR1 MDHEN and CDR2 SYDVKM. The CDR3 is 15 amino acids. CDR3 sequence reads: CASSSPTRGNYGYTF. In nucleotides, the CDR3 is TGTGCCAGCAGTTCCCCGACAAGGGGCAACTATGGCTACACCTTC.

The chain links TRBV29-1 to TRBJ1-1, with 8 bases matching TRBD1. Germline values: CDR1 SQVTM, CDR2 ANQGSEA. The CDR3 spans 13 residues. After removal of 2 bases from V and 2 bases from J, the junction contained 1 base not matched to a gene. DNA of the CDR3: TGCAGCGTTGAACAGGGGGCAAACACTGAAGCTTTCTTT. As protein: CSVEQGANTEAFF. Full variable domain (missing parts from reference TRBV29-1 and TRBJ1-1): SAVISQKPSRDICQRGTSLTIQCQVDSQVTMMFWYRQQPGQSLTLIATANQGSEATYESGFVIDKFPISRPNLTFSTLTVSNMSPEDSSIYLCSVEQGANTEAFFGQGTRLTVV.

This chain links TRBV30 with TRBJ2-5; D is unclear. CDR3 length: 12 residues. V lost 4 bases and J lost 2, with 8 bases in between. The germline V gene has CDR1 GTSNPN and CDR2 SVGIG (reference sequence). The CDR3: CAWNGGQETQYF. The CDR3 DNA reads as TGTGCCTGGAACGGCGGTCAAGAGACCCAGTACTTC.

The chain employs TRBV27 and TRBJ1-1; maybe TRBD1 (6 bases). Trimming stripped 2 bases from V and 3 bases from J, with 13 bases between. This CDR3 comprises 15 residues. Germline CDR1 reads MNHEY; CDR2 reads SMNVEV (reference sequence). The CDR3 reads CASSLRPHRDTEAFF. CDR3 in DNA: TGTGCCAGCAGTTTACGTCCTCACAGGGACACTGAAGCTTTCTTT.

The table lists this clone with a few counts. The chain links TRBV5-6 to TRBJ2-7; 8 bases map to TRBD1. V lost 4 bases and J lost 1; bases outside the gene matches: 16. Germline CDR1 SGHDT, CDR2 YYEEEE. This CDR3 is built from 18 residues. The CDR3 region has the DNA TGTGCCAGCAGCGTGAGAACTACGGCCGGGACAGGATCCTACGAGCAGTACTTC. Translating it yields CASSVRTTAGTGSYEQYF. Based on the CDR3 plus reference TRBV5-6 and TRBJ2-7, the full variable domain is DAGVTQSPTHLIKTRGQQVTLRCSPKSGHDTVSWYQQALGQGPQFIFQYYEEEERQRGNFPDRFSGHQFPNYSSELNVNALLLGDSALYLCASSVRTTAGTGSYEQYFGPGTRLTVT.

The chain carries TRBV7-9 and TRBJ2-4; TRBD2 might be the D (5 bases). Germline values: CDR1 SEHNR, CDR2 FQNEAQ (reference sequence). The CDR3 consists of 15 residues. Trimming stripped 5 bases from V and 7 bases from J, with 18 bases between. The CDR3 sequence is CASSLDSGLRNIQYF. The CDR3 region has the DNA TGTGCCAGCAGCCTGGACTCCGGACTGAGGAACATTCAGTACTTC.

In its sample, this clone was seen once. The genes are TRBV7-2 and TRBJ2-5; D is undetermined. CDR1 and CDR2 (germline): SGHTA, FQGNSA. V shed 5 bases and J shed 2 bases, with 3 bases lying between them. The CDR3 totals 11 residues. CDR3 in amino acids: CASSPQETQYF. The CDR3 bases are TGTGCCAGCAGCCCTCAAGAGACCCAGTACTTC.